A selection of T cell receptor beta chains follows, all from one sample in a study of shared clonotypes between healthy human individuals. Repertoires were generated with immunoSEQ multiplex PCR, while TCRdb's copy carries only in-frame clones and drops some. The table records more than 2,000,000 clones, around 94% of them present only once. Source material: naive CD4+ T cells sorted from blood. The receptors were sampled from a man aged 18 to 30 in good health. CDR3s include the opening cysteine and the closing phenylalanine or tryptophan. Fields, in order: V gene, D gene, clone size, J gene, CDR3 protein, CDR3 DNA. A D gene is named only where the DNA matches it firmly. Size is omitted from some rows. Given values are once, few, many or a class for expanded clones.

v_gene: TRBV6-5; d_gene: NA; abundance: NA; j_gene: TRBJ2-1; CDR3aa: CASTSPVQNEQFF; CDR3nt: TGTGCCAGCACCTCCCCCGTCCAGAATGAGCAGTTCTTC
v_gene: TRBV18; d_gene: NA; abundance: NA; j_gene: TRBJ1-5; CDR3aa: CASSLGPPGGQPQHF; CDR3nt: TGTGCCAGCTCACTTGGTCCGCCCGGAGGGCAGCCCCAGCATTTT
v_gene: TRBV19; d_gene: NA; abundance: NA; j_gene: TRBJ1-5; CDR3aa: CASRPPGRTNQPQHF; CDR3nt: TGTGCCAGTAGGCCACCGGGACGGACAAATCAGCCCCAGCATTTT
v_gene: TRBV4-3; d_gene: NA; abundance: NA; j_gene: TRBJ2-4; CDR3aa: CASSQEPKNIQYF; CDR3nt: TGCGCCAGCAGCCAAGAACCTAAAAACATTCAGTACTTC
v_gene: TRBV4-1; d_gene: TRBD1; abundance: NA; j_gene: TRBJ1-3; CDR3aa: CASSQFTGVSGNTIYF; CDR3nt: TGCGCCAGCAGCCAATTTACAGGGGTCTCTGGAAACACCATATATTTT
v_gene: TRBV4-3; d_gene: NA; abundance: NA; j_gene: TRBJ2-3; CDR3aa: CASSQDNLRTDTQYF; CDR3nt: TGCGCCAGCAGCCAGGACAATCTTCGCACAGATACGCAGTATTTT
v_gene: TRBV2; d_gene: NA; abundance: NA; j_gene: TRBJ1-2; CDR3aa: CASSSAVSNTF; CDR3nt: TGTGCCAGCAGTTCGGCAGTCTCAAACACCTTC
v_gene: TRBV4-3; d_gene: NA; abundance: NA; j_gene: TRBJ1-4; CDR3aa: CASSQGVGGTNEKLFF; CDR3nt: TGCGCCAGCAGCCAAGGAGTGGGGGGAACTAATGAAAAACTGTTTTTT
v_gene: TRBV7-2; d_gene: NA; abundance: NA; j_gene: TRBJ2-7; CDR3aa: CASSSRGTYEQYF; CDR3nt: TGTGCCAGCAGCAGCAGAGGGACCTACGAGCAGTACTTC
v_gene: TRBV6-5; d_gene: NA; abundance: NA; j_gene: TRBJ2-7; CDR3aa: CASSYFRHPSYEQYF; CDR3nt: TGTGCCAGCAGTTACTTTAGACATCCATCCTACGAGCAGTACTTC
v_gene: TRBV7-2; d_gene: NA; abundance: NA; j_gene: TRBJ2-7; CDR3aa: CASRLQGLYSYEQYF; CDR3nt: TGTGCCAGCAGGCTACAGGGCCTCTACTCCTACGAGCAGTACTTC
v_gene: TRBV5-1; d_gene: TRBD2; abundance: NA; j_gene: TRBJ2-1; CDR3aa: CASSLRLAANEQFF; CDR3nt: TGCGCCAGCAGCTTGCGACTAGCGGCCAATGAGCAGTTCTTC
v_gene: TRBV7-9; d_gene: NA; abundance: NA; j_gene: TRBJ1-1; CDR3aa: CASSLQALNTEAFF; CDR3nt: TGTGCCAGCAGCTTACAGGCCTTGAACACTGAAGCTTTCTTT
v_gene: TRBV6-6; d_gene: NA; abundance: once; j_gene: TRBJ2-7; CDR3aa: CASGLYEQYF; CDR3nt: TGTGCCAGCGGCCTTTACGAGCAGTACTTC
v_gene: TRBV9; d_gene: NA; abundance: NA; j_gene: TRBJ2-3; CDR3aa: CASSVGDTTDTQYF; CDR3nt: TGTGCCAGCAGCGTAGGGGACACCACAGATACGCAGTATTTT
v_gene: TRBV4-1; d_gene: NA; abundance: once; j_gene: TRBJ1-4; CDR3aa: CASSWRRNNEKLFF; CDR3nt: TGCGCCAGCAGCTGGCGTAGGAATAATGAAAAACTGTTTTTT
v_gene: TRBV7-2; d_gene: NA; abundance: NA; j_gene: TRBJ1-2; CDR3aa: CASSPDTGFFGYTF; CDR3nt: TGTGCCAGCAGCCCGGATACAGGGTTCTTTGGCTACACCTTC
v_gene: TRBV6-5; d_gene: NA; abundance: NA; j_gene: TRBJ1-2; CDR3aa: CASSPPGAHGYTF; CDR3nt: TGTGCCAGCAGTCCTCCAGGGGCTCACGGCTACACCTTC
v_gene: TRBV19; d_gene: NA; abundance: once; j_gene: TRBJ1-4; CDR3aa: CASSPDRSTNEKLFF; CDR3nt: TGTGCCAGTAGTCCTGACAGGTCAACTAATGAAAAACTGTTTTTT
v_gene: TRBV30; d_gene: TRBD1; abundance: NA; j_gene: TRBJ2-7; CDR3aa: CAWDRDRTYEQYF; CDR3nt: TGTGCCTGGGACCGGGACAGGACCTACGAGCAGTACTTC
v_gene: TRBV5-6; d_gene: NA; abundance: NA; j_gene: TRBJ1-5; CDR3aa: CASGLAQGLGQPQHF; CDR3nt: TGTGCCAGCGGCTTGGCCCAGGGTTTAGGACAGCCCCAGCATTTT
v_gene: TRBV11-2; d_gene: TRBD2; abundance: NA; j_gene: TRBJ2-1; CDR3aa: CASSLGSGGAGEQFF; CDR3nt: TGTGCCAGCAGCTTAGGTAGCGGGGGGGCTGGTGAGCAGTTCTTC
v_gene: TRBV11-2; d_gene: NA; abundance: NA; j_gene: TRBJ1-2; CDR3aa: CASSSLGLGDYGYTF; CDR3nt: TGTGCCAGCAGCTCCCTCGGGTTAGGGGACTATGGCTACACCTTC
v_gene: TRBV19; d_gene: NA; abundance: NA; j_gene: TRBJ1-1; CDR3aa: CASSIGADEAFF; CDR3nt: TGTGCCAGTAGTATCGGGGCAGATGAAGCTTTCTTT
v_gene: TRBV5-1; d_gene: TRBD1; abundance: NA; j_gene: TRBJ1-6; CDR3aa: CASSLSGQGQSPLHF; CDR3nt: TGCGCCAGCAGCTTATCGGGACAGGGACAATCACCCCTCCACTTT